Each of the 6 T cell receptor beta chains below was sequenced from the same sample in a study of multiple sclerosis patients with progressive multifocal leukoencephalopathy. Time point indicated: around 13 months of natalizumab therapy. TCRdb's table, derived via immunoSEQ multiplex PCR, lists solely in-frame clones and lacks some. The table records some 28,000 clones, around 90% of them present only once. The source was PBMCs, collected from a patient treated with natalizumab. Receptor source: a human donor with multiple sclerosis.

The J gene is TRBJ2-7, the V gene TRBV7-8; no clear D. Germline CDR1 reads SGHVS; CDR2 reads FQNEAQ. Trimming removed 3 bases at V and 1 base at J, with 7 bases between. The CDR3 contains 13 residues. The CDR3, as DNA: TGTGCCAGCAGCTTGGGATTTTCCTACGAGCAGTACTTC. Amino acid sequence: CASSLGFSYEQYF. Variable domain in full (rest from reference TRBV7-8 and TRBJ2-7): GAGVSQSPRYKVAKRGQDVALRCDPISGHVSLFWYQQALGQGPEFLTYFQNEAQLDKSGLPSDRFFAERPEGSVSTLKIQRTQQEDSAVYLCASSLGFSYEQYFGPGTRLTVT.

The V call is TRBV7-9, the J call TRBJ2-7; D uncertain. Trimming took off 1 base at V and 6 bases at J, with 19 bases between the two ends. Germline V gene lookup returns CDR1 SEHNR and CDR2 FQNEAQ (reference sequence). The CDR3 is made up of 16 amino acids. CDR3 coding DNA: TGTGCCAGCAGCTTAGGGAAACATTCCAGCCCCGTCGAGCAGTACTTC. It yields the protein CASSLGKHSSPVEQYF.

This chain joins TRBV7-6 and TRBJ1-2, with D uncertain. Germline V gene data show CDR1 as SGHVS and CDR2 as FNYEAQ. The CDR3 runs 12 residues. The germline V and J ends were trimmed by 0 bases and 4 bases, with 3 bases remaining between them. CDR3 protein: CASSLAGYGYTF. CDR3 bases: TGTGCCAGCAGCTTAGCTGGCTATGGCTACACCTTC. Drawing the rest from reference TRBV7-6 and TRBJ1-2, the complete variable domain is GAGVSQSPRYKVTKRGQDVALRCDPISGHVSLYWYRQALGQGPEFLTYFNYEAQQDKSGLPNDRFSAERPEGSISTLTIQRTEQRDSAMYRCASSLAGYGYTFGSGTRLTVV.

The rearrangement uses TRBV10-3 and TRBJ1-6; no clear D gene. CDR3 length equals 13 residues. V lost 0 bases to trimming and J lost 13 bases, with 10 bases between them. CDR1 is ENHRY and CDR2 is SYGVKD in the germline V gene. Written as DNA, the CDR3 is TGTGCCATCAGTGAGTCGATGCGTAGCCCCCTCCACTTT. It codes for CAISESMRSPLHF.

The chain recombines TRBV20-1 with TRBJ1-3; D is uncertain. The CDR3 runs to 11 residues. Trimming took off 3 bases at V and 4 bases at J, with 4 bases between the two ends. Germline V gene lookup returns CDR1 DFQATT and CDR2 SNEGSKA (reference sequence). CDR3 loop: CSARFGNTIYF. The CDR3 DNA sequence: TGCAGTGCTAGGTTCGGAAACACCATATATTTT.

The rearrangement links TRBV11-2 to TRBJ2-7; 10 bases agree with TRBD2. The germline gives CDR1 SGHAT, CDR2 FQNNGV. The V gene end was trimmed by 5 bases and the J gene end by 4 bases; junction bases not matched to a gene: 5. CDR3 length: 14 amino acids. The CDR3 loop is CASSRTSGLYEQYF. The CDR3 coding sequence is TGTGCCAGCAGCCGGACTAGCGGATTATACGAGCAGTACTTC. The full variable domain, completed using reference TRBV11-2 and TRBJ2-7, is EAGVAQSPRYKIIEKRQSVAFWCNPISGHATLYWYQQILGQGPKLLIQFQNNGVVDDSQLPKDRFSAERLKGVDSTLKIQPAKLEDSAVYLCASSRTSGLYEQYFGPGTRLTVT.